This TCR beta chain appears in the sequencing data of a study of human thymus T cells. Study results and limitations: It looked as if thymic and blood repertoires used V and J genes in a biased way.

Infants, healthy and Finnish, who were having corrective surgery for congenital heart defects served as donors. A roughly 0.45-1 mL peripheral blood aliquot was taken intraoperatively from four of eight donors. All available leukocytes, rather than a set cell count, yielded the blood DNA. Germline V gives CDR1 SGHRS, CDR2 YFSETQ. The CDR3 spans 15 residues. The J segment lost 2 bases and the V segment lost 4 bases, leaving 8 bases of the junction unmatched. Libraries were prepared by immunoSEQ multiplex PCR; TCRdb keeps only in-frame clonotypes and omits some of them. The top ten clones hold approximately 5.9% of a sample with 54,000 or so clones, around 94% of them seen once. A note on this clone: Its target is not known.

The V call is TRBV5-1, the J call TRBJ1-1, with 7 bases aligning to TRBD1. The TCR sequence derives from a boy under two years old with a congenital heart defect but otherwise immunologically healthy. The sequencing input was blood. The CDR3 region has the DNA TGCGCCAGCAGCCTTCAACAGGGGTCTAACACTGAAGCTTTCTTT. Protein product: CASSLQQGSNTEAFF.